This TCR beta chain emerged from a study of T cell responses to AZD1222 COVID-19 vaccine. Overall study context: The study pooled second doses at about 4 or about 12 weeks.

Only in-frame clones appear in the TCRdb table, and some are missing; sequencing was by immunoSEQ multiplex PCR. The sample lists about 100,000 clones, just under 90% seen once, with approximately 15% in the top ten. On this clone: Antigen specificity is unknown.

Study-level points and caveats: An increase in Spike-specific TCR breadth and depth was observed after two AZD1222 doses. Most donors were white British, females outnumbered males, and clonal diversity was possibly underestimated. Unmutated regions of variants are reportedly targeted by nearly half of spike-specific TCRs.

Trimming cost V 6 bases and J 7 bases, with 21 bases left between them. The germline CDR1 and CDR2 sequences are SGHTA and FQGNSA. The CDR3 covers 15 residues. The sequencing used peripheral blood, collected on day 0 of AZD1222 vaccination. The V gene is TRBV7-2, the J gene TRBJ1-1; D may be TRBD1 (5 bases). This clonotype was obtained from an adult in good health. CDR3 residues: CASRPLFTVTVEAFF. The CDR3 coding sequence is TGTGCCAGCAGGCCCCTTTTCACCGTGACAGTTGAAGCTTTCTTT.